The rows below give T cell receptor beta chains drawn from one sample of a study of OX40 agonist ivuxolimab in advanced cancers. Assay: immunoSEQ multiplex PCR; the TCRdb copy retains only in-frame clones and omits some. The table lists some 79,000 clones, approximately 85% of them singletons. The source material was CD4+ or CD8+ T cells sorted from blood, sampled in a trial of the OX40 agonist ivuxolimab. These receptors all come from an adult with an advanced solid tumor such as melanoma, head and neck, liver or kidney cancer. The CDR3 runs from the conserved cysteine through the conserved F or W. The order of the fields is CDR3 DNA, CDR3 protein, D gene, V gene, J gene, clone size, CDR3 length. The D gene is left open where the match is weak. Part of the rows lack a size; the others show once, few, many or a class for expanded clones.

TGTGCCAGCAGCAGAGGTCCGGACAGGGCAGCCTATGGCTACACCTTC	CASSRGPDRAAYGYTF	-	TRBV21-1	TRBJ1-2	-	16
TGTGCCAGCAGCCGACAGGTCCCCTCGAATCAGCCCCAGCATTTT	CASSRQVPSNQPQHF	-	TRBV7-9	TRBJ1-5	-	15
TGCGCCAGCAGCTTGGGACAATCCGACGAGCAGTACTTC	CASSLGQSDEQYF	-	TRBV5-1	TRBJ2-7	-	13
TGTGCCAGCAGTTTTCAGGGACAGGGGGATGGCTACACCTTC	CASSFQGQGDGYTF	TRBD1	TRBV6-1	TRBJ1-2	-	14
TGTGCCAGCAGGTACGGGACAGGAACCTTTAGCAATCAGCCCCAGCATTTT	CASRYGTGTFSNQPQHF	TRBD1	TRBV5-6	TRBJ1-5	-	17
TGTGCCAGCTCACCACTACAGGGAAACTATGGCTACACCTTC	CASSPLQGNYGYTF	-	TRBV18	TRBJ1-2	-	14
TGTGCCAGCACCGGTCAACTCCTAACCTACGAGCAGTACTTC	CASTGQLLTYEQYF	-	TRBV6-1	TRBJ2-7	-	14
TGCGCCAGCAGCGTGGGACTAGCGGGAGGCTTCAAAAACATTCAGTACTTC	CASSVGLAGGFKNIQYF	TRBD2	TRBV5-1	TRBJ2-4	-	17
TGTGCCAGCAGCGTAGCTCCGATAGGTTCGGGTTCCTACGAGCAGTACTTC	CASSVAPIGSGSYEQYF	-	TRBV9	TRBJ2-7	-	17
TGTGCCGAGGTAGGCCGGGACAATCAGCCCCAGCATTTT	CAEVGRDNQPQHF	-	TRBV11-3	TRBJ1-5	-	13
TGTGCCAGCAGGCCGGGACAGGGTTTACGCGAGCAGTACTTC	CASRPGQGLREQYF	TRBD1	TRBV2	TRBJ2-7	-	14
TGCGCCAGCAGCTTGTCAGGGGATCGGTACTTC	CASSLSGDRYF	-	TRBV5-1	TRBJ2-7	-	11
TGCGCCAGCAGCCGACTAGCGGGAGGGAGCCCAGATACGCAGTATTTT	CASSRLAGGSPDTQYF	TRBD2	TRBV5-1	TRBJ2-3	-	16
TGTGCCAGCAGCCCAAGCCCCGGGACAGCGAACACTGAAGCTTTCTTT	CASSPSPGTANTEAFF	TRBD1	TRBV5-4	TRBJ1-1	-	16
TGCGCCAGCAGTCTCAAGACTAGCGGGAAAAACAATGAGCAGTTCTTC	CASSLKTSGKNNEQFF	TRBD2	TRBV5-1	TRBJ2-1	-	16
TGTGCCAGCTCTCTCAGGGTAGATGAGCAGTTCTTC	CASSLRVDEQFF	-	TRBV18	TRBJ2-1	-	12
TGTGCCAGCACCGACAGGGGTTGGACCGGGGAGCTGTTTTTT	CASTDRGWTGELFF	TRBD1	TRBV2	TRBJ2-2	-	14
TGCGCCACCCAAATGGGACAAAACACCGGGGAGCTGTTTTTT	CATQMGQNTGELFF	-	TRBV10-1	TRBJ2-2	-	14
TGTGCCAGCAGTTACTCTGGGGGGTGGACCTACGAGCAGTACTTC	CASSYSGGWTYEQYF	-	TRBV6-5	TRBJ2-7	-	15
TGTGCCAGCAGTGAAACGGCAGAGCCCAATGAGCAGTTCTTC	CASSETAEPNEQFF	-	TRBV6-1	TRBJ2-1	once	14
TGTGCTAGTGGTTTGGTACAAGGGATCACTGAAGCTTTCTTT	CASGLVQGITEAFF	-	TRBV12-5	TRBJ1-1	-	14
TGTGCCAGCAGTCTCACCGGACAGACTACGAACACTGAAGCTTTCTTT	CASSLTGQTTNTEAFF	-	TRBV28	TRBJ1-1	-	16
TGTGCCTGGAGTCCAATGACCGGGACAGGGGGCGGAGTGTACGAGCAGTACTTC	CAWSPMTGTGGGVYEQYF	TRBD1	TRBV30	TRBJ2-7	once	18
TGTGCCAGCAGACCGGGACAGCTGAACTATGGCTACACCTTC	CASRPGQLNYGYTF	TRBD1	TRBV2	TRBJ1-2	-	14
TGTGCCAGCAGCTTTAATAGTGCCGGGGAGCTGTTTTTT	CASSFNSAGELFF	-	TRBV11-3	TRBJ2-2	-	13
TGCGCCAGCAGCCAGACAATGACAGGGGGCAATGGAAACACCATATATTTT	CASSQTMTGGNGNTIYF	TRBD1	TRBV4-1	TRBJ1-3	-	17
TGTGCCAGCAGTTATACTTTTGCTCCGCCCCAGCATTTT	CASSYTFAPPQHF	-	TRBV6-7	TRBJ1-5	-	13
TGTGCAAGTCGCCCTTACGATCTAGACATAGACTACGAGCAGTACTTC	CASRPYDLDIDYEQYF	-	TRBV12-2	TRBJ2-7	few	16
TGTGCCAGCAGTGGACTCGGGGCGGAAGAGACCCAGTACTTC	CASSGLGAEETQYF	-	TRBV6-6	TRBJ2-5	-	14
TGTGCCAGCAGTGAATTAGCGTTCCAAGAGACCCAGTACTTC	CASSELAFQETQYF	-	TRBV6-4	TRBJ2-5	-	14
TGTGCCAGCAGTGCTGGACAGGGATCTAGGGGCTACACCTTC	CASSAGQGSRGYTF	TRBD1	TRBV2	TRBJ1-2	-	14
TGCGCCAGCAGCCCCTCTCGGTTTTCTAGCACAGATACGCAGTATTTT	CASSPSRFSSTDTQYF	-	TRBV4-1	TRBJ2-3	-	16
TGCGCCAGCAGCGAACAGACAGGGGACGGCTACACCTTC	CASSEQTGDGYTF	TRBD1	TRBV5-1	TRBJ1-2	once	13
TGTGCCAGCAGCCCCGTAGCGGCAGCAGGCACAGATACGCAGTATTTT	CASSPVAAAGTDTQYF	-	TRBV7-3	TRBJ2-3	-	16
TGTGCCAGCAGCTATGCTTCCGAGGGAGAAGCTTTCTTT	CASSYASEGEAFF	-	TRBV11-3	TRBJ1-1	-	13
TGTGCCAGTAGGCGGGGGACGGAGGGCTACACCTTC	CASRRGTEGYTF	-	TRBV19	TRBJ1-2	-	12
TGCGCCAGCAGCCGAAGTGCGTACTCTGGAAACACCATATATTTT	CASSRSAYSGNTIYF	-	TRBV5-1	TRBJ1-3	-	15
TGTGCCAGCAGCTTCCCCGGACAGGGGGCCACTGAAGCTTTCTTT	CASSFPGQGATEAFF	TRBD1	TRBV5-4	TRBJ1-1	once	15
TGTGCCAGCAGTTACTCAGGCGGAGGCGCTGAAAAACTGTTTTTT	CASSYSGGGAEKLFF	-	TRBV6-6	TRBJ1-4	-	15
TGTGCCTGGAGCGCAGGGGGAAACACTGAAGCTTTCTTT	CAWSAGGNTEAFF	TRBD1	TRBV30	TRBJ1-1	-	13
TGTGCCAGCTCCCAGGCCGTGAGGGGGCCCACTGAAGCTTTCTTT	CASSQAVRGPTEAFF	TRBD1	TRBV18	TRBJ1-1	-	15
TGTGCCAGCAGCCCAGAATTAGCGGGAAGCGGGGAGCTGTTTTTT	CASSPELAGSGELFF	TRBD2	TRBV5-5	TRBJ2-2	once	15